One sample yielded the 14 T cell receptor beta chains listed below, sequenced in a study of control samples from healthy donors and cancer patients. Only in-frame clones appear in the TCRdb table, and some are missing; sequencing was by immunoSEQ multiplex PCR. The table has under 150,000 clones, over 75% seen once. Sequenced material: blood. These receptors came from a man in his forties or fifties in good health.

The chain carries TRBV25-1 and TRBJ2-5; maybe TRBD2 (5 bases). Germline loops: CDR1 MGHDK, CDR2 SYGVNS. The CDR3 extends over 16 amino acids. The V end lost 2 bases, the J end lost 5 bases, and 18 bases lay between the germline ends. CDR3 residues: CASSESPSRTGETQYF. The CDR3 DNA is TGTGCCAGCAGTGAAAGCCCCAGCAGGACTGGGGAGACCCAGTACTTC. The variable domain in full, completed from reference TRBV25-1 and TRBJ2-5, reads EADIYQTPRYLVIGTGKKITLECSQTMGHDKMYWYQQDPGMELHLIHYSYGVNSTEKGDLSSESTVSRIRTEHFPLTLESARPSHTSQYLCASSESPSRTGETQYFGPGTRLLVL.

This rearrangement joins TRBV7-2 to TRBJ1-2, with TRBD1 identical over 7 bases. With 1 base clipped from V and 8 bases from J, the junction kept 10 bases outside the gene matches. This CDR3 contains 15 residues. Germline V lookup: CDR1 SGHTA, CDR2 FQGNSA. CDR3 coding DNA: TGTGCCAGCAGCTTAGGGACAGGCCTAGGGGGGGGCTACACCTTC. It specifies CASSLGTGLGGGYTF.

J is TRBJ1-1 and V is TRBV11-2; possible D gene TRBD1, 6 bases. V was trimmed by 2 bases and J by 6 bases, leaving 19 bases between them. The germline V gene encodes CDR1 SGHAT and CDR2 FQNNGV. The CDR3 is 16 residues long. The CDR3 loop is CASSLTYREGRAEAFF. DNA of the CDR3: TGTGCCAGCAGCTTAACGTACAGGGAGGGAAGGGCTGAAGCTTTCTTT. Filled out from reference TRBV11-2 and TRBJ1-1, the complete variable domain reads EAGVAQSPRYKIIEKRQSVAFWCNPISGHATLYWYQQILGQGPKLLIQFQNNGVVDDSQLPKDRFSAERLKGVDSTLKIQPAKLEDSAVYLCASSLTYREGRAEAFFGQGTRLTVV.

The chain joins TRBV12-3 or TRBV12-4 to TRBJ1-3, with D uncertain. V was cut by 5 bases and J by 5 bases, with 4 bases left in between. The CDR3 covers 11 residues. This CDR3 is CASSTRNTIYF. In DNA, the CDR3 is TGTGCCAGCAGTACGAGAAACACCATATATTTT.

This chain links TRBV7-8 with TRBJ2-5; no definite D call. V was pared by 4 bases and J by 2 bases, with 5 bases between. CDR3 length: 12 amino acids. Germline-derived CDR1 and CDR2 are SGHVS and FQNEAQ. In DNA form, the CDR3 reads TGTGCCAGCAGCTCGCGACAAGAGACCCAGTACTTC. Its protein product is CASSSRQETQYF.

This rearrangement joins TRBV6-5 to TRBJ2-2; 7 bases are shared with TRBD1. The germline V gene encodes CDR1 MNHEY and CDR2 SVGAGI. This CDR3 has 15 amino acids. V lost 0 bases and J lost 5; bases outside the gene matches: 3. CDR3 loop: CASSYSGQSTGELFF. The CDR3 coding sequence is TGTGCCAGCAGTTACTCGGGACAGTCAACCGGGGAGCTGTTTTTT.

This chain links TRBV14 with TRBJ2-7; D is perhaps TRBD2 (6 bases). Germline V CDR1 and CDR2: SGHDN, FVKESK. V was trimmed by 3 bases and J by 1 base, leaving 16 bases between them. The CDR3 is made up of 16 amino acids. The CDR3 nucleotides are TGTGCCAGCAGCCACGAACCCCGGGGGTCTTCCTACGAGCAGTACTTC. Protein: CASSHEPRGSSYEQYF.

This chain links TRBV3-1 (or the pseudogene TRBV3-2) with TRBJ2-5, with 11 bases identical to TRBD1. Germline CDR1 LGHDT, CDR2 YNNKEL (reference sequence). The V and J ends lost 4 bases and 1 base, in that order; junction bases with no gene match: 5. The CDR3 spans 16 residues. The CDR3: CASSRGTGGSQETQYF. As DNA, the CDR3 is TGTGCCAGCAGCCGCGGGACAGGGGGTAGCCAAGAGACCCAGTACTTC.

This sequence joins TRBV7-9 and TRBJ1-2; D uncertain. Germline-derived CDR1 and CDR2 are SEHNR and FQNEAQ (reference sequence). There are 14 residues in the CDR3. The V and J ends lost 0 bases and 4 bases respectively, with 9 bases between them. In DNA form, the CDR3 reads TGTGCCAGCAGCTTAGCGGGATTTGGCTATGGCTACACCTTC. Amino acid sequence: CASSLAGFGYGYTF.

The CDR3 bases are TGTGCCATCAGTCCGGGACAGGGGAACGGTCAGCCCCAGCATTTT. Encoded protein: CAISPGQGNGQPQHF. The chain recombines TRBV10-3 with TRBJ1-5; 10 nucleotides agree with TRBD1. CDR1 and CDR2 (germline): ENHRY, SYGVKD. V shed 5 bases, J shed 6 bases, and the junction held 7 bases outside the gene matches. This CDR3 comprises 15 residues.

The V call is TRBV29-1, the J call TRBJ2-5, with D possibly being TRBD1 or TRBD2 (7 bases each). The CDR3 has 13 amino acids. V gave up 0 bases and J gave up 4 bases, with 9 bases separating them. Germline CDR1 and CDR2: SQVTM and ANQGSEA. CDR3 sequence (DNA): TGCAGCGTTGAAGACAGGGGGGGAGAGACCCAGTACTTC. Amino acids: CSVEDRGGETQYF. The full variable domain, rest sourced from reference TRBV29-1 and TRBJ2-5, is SAVISQKPSRDICQRGTSLTIQCQVDSQVTMMFWYRQQPGQSLTLIATANQGSEATYESGFVIDKFPISRPNLTFSTLTVSNMSPEDSSIYLCSVEDRGGETQYFGPGTRLLVL.

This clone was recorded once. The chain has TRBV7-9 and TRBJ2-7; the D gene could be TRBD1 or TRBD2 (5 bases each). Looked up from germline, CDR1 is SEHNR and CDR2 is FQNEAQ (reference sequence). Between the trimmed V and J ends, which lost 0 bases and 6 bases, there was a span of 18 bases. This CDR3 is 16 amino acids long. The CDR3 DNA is TGTGCCAGCAGCTTAGCGTGGGGACCGCCAGAGCGCGAGCAGTACTTC. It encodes CASSLAWGPPEREQYF.

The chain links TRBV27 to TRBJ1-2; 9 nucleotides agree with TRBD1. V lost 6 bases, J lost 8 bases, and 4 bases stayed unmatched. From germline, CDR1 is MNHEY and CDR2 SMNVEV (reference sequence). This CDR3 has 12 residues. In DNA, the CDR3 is TGTGCCAGCAGAGGGACAGGGCGAGGCTACACCTTC. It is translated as CASRGTGRGYTF.

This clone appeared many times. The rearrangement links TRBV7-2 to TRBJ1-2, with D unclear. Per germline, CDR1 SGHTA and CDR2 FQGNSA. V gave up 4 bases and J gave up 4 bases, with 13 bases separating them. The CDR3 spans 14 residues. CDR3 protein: CASSSTAQSYGYTF. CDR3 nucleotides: TGTGCCAGCAGCTCAACAGCGCAATCCTATGGCTACACCTTC.